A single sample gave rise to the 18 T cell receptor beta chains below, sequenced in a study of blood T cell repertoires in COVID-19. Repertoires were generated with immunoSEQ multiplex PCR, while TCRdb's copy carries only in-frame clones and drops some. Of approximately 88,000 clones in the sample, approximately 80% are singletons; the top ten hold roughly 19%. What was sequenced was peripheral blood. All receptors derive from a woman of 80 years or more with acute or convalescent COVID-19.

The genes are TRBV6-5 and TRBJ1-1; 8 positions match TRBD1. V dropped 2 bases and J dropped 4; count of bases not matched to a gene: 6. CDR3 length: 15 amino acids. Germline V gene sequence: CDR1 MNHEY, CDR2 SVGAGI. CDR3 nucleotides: TGTGCCAGCAGTTACGAGACAGGGGAGGGCACTGAAGCTTTCTTT. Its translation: CASSYETGEGTEAFF.

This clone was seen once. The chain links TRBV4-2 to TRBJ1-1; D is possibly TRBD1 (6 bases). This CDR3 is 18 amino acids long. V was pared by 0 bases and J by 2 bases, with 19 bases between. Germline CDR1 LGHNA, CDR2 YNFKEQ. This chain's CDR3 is CASSQDGGDGTSNTEAFF. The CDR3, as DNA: TGTGCCAGCAGCCAAGATGGGGGAGATGGGACATCAAACACTGAAGCTTTCTTT.

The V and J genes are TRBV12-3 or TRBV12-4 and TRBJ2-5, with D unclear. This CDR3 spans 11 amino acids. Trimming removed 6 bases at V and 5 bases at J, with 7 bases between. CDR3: CASSTTETQYF. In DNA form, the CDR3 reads TGTGCCAGCAGCACGACTGAGACCCAGTACTTC.

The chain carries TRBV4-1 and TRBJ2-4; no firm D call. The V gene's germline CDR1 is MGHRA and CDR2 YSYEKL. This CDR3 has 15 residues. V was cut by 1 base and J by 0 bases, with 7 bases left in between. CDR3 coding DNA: TGCGCCAGCAGCCAAGCGGTGTTAGCCAAAAACATTCAGTACTTC. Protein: CASSQAVLAKNIQYF.

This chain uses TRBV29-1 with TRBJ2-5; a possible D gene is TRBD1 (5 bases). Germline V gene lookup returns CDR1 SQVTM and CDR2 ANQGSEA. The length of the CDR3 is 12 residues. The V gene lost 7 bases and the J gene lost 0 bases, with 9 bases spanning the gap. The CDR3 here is CSAQGYQETQYF. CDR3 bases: TGCAGCGCTCAGGGTTACCAAGAGACCCAGTACTTC.

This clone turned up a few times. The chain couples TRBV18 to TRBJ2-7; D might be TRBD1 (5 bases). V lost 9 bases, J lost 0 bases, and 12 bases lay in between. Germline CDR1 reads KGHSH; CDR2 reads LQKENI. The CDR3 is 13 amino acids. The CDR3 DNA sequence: TGTGCCAGTTATTCGGACAACTCCTACGAGCAGTACTTC. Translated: CASYSDNSYEQYF. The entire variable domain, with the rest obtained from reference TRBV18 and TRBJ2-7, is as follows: NAGVMQNPRHLVRRRGQEARLRCSPMKGHSHVYWYRQLPEEGLKFMVYLQKENIIDESGMPKERFSAEFPKEGPSILRIQQVVRGDSAAYFCASYSDNSYEQYFGPGTRLTVT.

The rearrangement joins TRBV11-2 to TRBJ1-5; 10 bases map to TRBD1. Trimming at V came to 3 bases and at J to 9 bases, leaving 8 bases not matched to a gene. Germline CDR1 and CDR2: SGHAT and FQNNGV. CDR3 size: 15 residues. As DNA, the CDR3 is TGTGCCAGCAGCTTCGGGACAGGGGCCAACTGGCCCCAGCATTTT. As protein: CASSFGTGANWPQHF.

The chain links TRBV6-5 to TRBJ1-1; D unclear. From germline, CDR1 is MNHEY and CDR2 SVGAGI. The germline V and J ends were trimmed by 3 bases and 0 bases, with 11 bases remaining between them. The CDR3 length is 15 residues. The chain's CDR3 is CASSYTLRVNTEAFF. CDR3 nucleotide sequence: TGTGCCAGCAGTTATACTCTGAGAGTGAACACTGAAGCTTTCTTT.

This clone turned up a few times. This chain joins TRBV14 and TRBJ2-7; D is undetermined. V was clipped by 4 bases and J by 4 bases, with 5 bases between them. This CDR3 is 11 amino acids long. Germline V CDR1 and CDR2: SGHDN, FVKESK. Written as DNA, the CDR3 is TGTGCCAGCAGCCTACGGTACGAGCAGTACTTC. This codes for CASSLRYEQYF. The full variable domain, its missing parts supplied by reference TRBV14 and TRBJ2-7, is EAGVTQFPSHSVIEKGQTVTLRCDPISGHDNLYWYRRVMGKEIKFLLHFVKESKQDESGMPNNRFLAERTGGTYSTLKVQPAELEDSGVYFCASSLRYEQYFGPGTRLTVT.

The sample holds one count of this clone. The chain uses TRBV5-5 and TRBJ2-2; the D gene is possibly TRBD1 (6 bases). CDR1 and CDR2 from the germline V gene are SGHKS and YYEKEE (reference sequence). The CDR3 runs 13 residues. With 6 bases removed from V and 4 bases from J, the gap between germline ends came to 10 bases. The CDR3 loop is CASNDRPTGELFF. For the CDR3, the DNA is TGTGCCAGCAATGACAGGCCCACCGGGGAGCTGTTTTTT. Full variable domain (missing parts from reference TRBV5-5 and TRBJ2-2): DAGVTQSPTHLIKTRGQQVTLRCSPISGHKSVSWYQQVLGQGPQFIFQYYEKEERGRGNFPDRFSARQFPNYSSELNVNALLLGDSALYLCASNDRPTGELFFGEGSRLTVL.

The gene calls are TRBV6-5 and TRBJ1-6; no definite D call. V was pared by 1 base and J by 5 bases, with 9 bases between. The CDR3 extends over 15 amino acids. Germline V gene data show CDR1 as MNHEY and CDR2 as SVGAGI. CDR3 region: CASSYWSRDNSPLHF. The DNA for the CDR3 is TGTGCCAGCAGTTACTGGAGCCGGGATAATTCACCCCTCCACTTT.

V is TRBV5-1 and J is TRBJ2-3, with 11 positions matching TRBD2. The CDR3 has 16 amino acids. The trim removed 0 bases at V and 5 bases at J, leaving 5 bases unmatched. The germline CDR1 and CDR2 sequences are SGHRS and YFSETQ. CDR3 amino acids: CASSLAGLAGGDTQYF. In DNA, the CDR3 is TGCGCCAGCAGCTTGGCCGGGCTAGCGGGAGGAGATACGCAGTATTTT. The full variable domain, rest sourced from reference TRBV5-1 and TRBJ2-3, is KAGVTQTPRYLIKTRGQQVTLSCSPISGHRSVSWYQQTPGQGLQFLFEYFSETQRNKGNFPGRFSGRQFSNSRSEMNVSTLELGDSALYLCASSLAGLAGGDTQYFGPGTRLTVL.

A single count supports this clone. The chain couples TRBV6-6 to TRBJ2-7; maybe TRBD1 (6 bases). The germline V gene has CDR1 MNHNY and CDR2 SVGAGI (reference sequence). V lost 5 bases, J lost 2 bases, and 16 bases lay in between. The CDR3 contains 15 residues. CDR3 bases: TGTGCCAGCAGTAAATATCGGGACAAGACCTACGAGCAGTACTTC. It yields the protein CASSKYRDKTYEQYF.

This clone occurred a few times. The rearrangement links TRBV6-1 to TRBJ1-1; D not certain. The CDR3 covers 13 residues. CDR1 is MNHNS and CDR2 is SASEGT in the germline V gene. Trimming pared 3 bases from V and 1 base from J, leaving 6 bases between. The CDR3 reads CASSDRRNTEAFF. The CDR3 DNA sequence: TGTGCCAGCAGTGATCGGAGGAACACTGAAGCTTTCTTT.

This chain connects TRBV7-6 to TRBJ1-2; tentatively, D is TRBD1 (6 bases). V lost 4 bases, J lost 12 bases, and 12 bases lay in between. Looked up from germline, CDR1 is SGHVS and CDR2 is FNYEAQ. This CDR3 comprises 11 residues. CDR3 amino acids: CASSSQGYDTF. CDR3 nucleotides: TGTGCCAGCAGCTCCCAGGGGTATGACACCTTC. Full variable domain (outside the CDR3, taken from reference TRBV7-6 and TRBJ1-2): GAGVSQSPRYKVTKRGQDVALRCDPISGHVSLYWYRQALGQGPEFLTYFNYEAQQDKSGLPNDRFSAERPEGSISTLTIQRTEQRDSAMYRCASSSQGYDTFGSGTRLTVV.

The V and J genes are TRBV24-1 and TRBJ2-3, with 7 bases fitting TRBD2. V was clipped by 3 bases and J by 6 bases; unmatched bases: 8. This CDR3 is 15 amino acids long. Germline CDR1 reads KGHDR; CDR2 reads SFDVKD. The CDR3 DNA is TGTGCCACCAGTGATGGCCGGGAGGTATCGGATACGCAGTATTTT. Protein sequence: CATSDGREVSDTQYF.

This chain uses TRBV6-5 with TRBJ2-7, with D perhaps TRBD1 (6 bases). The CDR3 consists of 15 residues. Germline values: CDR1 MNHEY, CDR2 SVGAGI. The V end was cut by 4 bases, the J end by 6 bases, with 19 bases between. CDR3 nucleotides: TGTGCCAGCAGTTCTCCGGGACACAACCTCGGCGAGCAGTACTTC. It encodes CASSSPGHNLGEQYF.

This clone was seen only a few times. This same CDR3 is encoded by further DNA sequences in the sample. CDR3 loop: CASSRQDNQPQHF. The DNA for the CDR3 is TGTGCCAGCTCACGACAGGACAATCAGCCCCAGCATTTT. The chain joins TRBV18 to TRBJ1-5, with a possible D match to TRBD1 (6 bases). Germline V lookup: CDR1 KGHSH, CDR2 LQKENI. The V end lost 4 bases, the J end lost 3 bases, and 7 bases lay between the germline ends. The CDR3 extends over 13 amino acids.